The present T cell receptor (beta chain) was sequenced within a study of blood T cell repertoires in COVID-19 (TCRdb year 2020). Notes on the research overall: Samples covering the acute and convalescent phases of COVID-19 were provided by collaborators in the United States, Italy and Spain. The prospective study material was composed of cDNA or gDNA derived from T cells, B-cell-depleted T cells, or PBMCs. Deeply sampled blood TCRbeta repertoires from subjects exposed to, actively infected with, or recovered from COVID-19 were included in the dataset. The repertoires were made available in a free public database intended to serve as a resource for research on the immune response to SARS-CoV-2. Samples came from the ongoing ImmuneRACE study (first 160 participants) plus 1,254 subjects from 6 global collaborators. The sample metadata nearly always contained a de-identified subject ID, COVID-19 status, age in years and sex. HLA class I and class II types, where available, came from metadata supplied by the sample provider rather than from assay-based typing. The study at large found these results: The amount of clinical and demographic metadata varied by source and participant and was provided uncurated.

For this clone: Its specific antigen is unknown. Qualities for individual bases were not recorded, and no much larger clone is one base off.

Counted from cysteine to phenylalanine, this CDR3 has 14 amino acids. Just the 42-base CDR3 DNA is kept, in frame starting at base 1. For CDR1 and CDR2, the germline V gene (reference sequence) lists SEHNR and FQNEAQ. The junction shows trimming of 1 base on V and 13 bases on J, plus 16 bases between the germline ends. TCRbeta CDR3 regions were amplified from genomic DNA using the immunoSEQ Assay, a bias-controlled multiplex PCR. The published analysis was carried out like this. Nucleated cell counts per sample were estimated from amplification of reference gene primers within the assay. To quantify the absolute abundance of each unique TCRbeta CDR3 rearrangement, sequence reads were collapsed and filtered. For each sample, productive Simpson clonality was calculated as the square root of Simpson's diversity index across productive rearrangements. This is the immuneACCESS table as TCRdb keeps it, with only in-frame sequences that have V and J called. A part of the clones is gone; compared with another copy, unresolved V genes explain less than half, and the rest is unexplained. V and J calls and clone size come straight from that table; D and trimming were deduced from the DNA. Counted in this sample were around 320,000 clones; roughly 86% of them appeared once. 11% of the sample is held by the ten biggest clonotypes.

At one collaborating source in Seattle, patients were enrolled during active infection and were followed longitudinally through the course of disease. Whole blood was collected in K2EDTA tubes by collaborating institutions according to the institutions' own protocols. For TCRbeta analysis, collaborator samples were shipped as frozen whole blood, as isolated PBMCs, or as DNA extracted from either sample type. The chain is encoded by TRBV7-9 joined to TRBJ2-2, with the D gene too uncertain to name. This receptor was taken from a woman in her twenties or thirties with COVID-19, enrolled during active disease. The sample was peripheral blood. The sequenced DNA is TGTGCCAGCAGCTTAGGTCGGAACTCGAGGTGGCTGTTTTTT. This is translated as CASSLGRNSRWLFF.